Below, 22 T cell receptor beta chains from the same sample are listed, as sequenced in a study of blood T cell repertoires in COVID-19. Clones were read by immunoSEQ multiplex PCR, and TCRdb kept only the in-frame ones, dropping some. The sample has about 220,000 clones, roughly 80% seen once. Sequenced material: PBMCs or T cells enriched from blood (not recorded which). The receptors originated from a woman between 45 and 60 years old who had been exposed to COVID-19.

This chain joins TRBV5-1 and TRBJ1-1; D is uncertain. Trimming removed 3 bases at V and 1 base at J, with 13 bases between. Per the germline V gene, CDR1 is SGHRS and CDR2 is YFSETQ. The CDR3 contains 15 residues. The CDR3 here is CASSSGDSTNTEAFF. The CDR3 DNA reads as TGCGCCAGCAGCTCGGGAGACTCCACGAACACTGAAGCTTTCTTT.

The chain carries TRBV24-1 and TRBJ1-5, with 10 nucleotides matching TRBD1. The CDR3 runs to 16 residues. The germline V gene encodes CDR1 KGHDR and CDR2 SFDVKD. The ends lost 3 bases at V and 5 bases at J; junction bases unmatched: 6. The CDR3 protein is CATSDEGQGPDQPQHF. CDR3 DNA sequence: TGTGCCACCAGTGATGAGGGACAGGGGCCCGATCAGCCCCAGCATTTT.

To note about this clone: The junction does not match germline at one end; this may be a read error. The J gene is TRBJ1-3, the V gene TRBV5-8; 12 bases map to TRBD1. The CDR3 has 16 amino acids. The germline V gene has CDR1 SGHTS and CDR2 YDEGEE. The CDR3 protein is CASRLGQGATGNTIYF. The CDR3 DNA follows: TGTGCCAGCAGGTTGGGACAGGGGGCAACTGGAAACACCATATATTTT.

The chain employs TRBV9 and TRBJ1-1, with a tentative D call TRBD1 (5 bases). CDR1 is SGDLS, CDR2 YYNGEE, per germline. V was trimmed by 0 bases and J by 4 bases, leaving 10 bases between them. The CDR3 covers 14 residues. The CDR3 loop reads CASSVVRRGTEAFF. The CDR3 coding sequence is TGTGCCAGCAGCGTAGTACGGAGGGGCACTGAAGCTTTCTTT.

V is TRBV10-3 and J is TRBJ1-3, with a weak D call TRBD1 (6 bases). CDR1 and CDR2 from the germline V gene are ENHRY and SYGVKD. CDR3 length: 16 residues. V lost 4 bases, J lost 0 bases, and 13 bases lay in between. CDR3: CAISGRTGSSGNTIYF. CDR3 DNA sequence: TGTGCCATCAGTGGGCGCACAGGGTCCTCTGGAAACACCATATATTTT.

In its sample, this clone was seen once. The V call is TRBV19, the J call TRBJ1-1, with D unclear. The CDR3 is 14 residues long. V dropped 1 base and J dropped 2 bases, with 8 bases sitting between them. Germline V gives CDR1 LNHDA, CDR2 SQIVND (reference sequence). DNA of the CDR3: TGTGCCAGTAGTATAGTTGCACTAAACACTGAAGCTTTCTTT. Its translation: CASSIVALNTEAFF.

This chain links TRBV5-4 with TRBJ1-3; 9 bases are shared with TRBD1. Unmatched junction bases numbered 6, after V lost 4 bases and J lost 4 bases. This CDR3 has 15 residues. In germline, CDR1 is SGHNT, CDR2 YYREEE (reference sequence). The CDR3 is CASSERQGVGNTIYF. The DNA for the CDR3 is TGTGCCAGCAGCGAACGACAGGGGGTCGGAAACACCATATATTTT.

V usage is TRBV11-2 and J usage is TRBJ1-6; 7 bases are a match to TRBD1. Looked up from germline, CDR1 is SGHAT and CDR2 is FQNNGV. Trimming cost V 4 bases and J 0 bases; bases outside gene matches: 3. The CDR3 is made up of 16 amino acids. The CDR3 region is CASSSRDSSYNSPLHF. The CDR3 DNA reads as TGTGCCAGCAGCTCCCGGGACAGCTCCTATAATTCACCCCTCCACTTT.

This rearrangement joins TRBV10-3 to TRBJ1-2; TRBD1 matches 10 bases. V dropped 8 bases and J dropped 0; count of bases not matched to a gene: 12. This CDR3 is built from 17 residues. Germline V gives CDR1 ENHRY, CDR2 SYGVKD. The CDR3 DNA is TGTGCCATCGGGAGGCGGGACAGGGGCGACACTAACTATGGCTACACCTTC. Amino acids: CAIGRRDRGDTNYGYTF.

V gene TRBV7-2 combines with J gene TRBJ2-2; possible D gene TRBD1, 5 bases. Germline V gives CDR1 SGHTA, CDR2 FQGNSA. Trimming took off 1 base at V and 4 bases at J, with 13 bases between the two ends. This CDR3 region has 16 residues. This chain's CDR3 is CASSLGTTSATGELFF. The CDR3 DNA is TGTGCCAGCAGCTTAGGGACAACTTCAGCCACCGGGGAGCTGTTTTTT.

This clone was observed many times. V is TRBV11-2 and J is TRBJ2-3, with D perhaps TRBD1 (6 bases). This CDR3 spans 14 amino acids. V was trimmed by 3 bases and J by 5 bases, leaving 12 bases between them. CDR1 is SGHAT and CDR2 is FQNNGV in the germline V gene. The CDR3 sequence: CASSFRQARDTQYF. The CDR3 DNA follows: TGTGCCAGCAGCTTTCGACAGGCAAGAGATACGCAGTATTTT.

The chain carries TRBV5-6 and TRBJ1-6; D perhaps matches TRBD1 (6 bases). V lost 2 bases to trimming and J lost 5 bases, with 8 bases between them. CDR1 is SGHDT, CDR2 YYEEEE, per germline. The CDR3 sequence is 14 residues long. Here the CDR3 reads CASSFDRHNSPLHF. CDR3 DNA: TGTGCCAGCAGCTTCGACAGGCATAATTCACCCCTCCACTTT.

The chain combines TRBV19 with TRBJ1-2; 8 bases are shared with TRBD1. V lost 4 bases to trimming and J lost 6 bases; unmatched junction nucleotides: 7. The CDR3 has 14 residues. Germline CDR1 LNHDA, CDR2 SQIVND (reference sequence). CDR3 residues: CASSKDRGLNGYTF. The CDR3 DNA reads as TGTGCCAGTAGTAAAGACAGGGGATTAAATGGCTACACCTTC. The whole variable domain, filled in from reference TRBV19 and TRBJ1-2, reads DGGITQSPKYLFRKEGQNVTLSCEQNLNHDAMYWYRQDPGQGLRLIYYSQIVNDFQKGDIAEGYSVSREKKESFPLTVTSAQKNPTAFYLCASSKDRGLNGYTFGSGTRLTVV.

This clone was seen a handful of times. The rearrangement links TRBV7-9 to TRBJ1-1; 7 bases agree with TRBD1. The CDR3 is made up of 14 amino acids. The trim removed 0 bases at V and 10 bases at J, leaving 8 bases unmatched. The germline V gene has CDR1 SEHNR and CDR2 FQNEAQ (reference sequence). The CDR3 DNA follows: TGTGCCAGCAGCTTAGCAGGACAGGCGTCGGGAGCTTTCTTT. It specifies CASSLAGQASGAFF. The full variable domain, rest sourced from reference TRBV7-9 and TRBJ1-1, is DTGVSQNPRHKITKRGQNVTFRCDPISEHNRLYWYRQTLGQGPEFLTYFQNEAQLEKSRLLSDRFSAERPKGSFSTLEIQRTEQGDSAMYLCASSLAGQASGAFFGQGTRLTVV.

The rearrangement joins TRBV7-9 to TRBJ1-1; D unclear. The germline V and J ends were trimmed by 5 bases and 1 base, with 17 bases remaining between them. The CDR3 contains 16 residues. CDR1 is SEHNR, CDR2 FQNEAQ, per germline (reference sequence). The CDR3 here is CASSPPSGGKNTEAFF. The CDR3 DNA reads as TGTGCCAGCAGCCCCCCCTCGGGAGGAAAGAACACTGAAGCTTTCTTT.

The rearrangement joins TRBV4-2 to TRBJ1-1; the D gene is possibly TRBD1 (6 bases). Trimming shortened V by 6 bases and J by 0 bases, and 11 bases separated the two germline ends. Germline values: CDR1 LGHNA, CDR2 YNFKEQ. The CDR3 contains 14 residues. The CDR3 sequence: CASSLTGMNTEAFF. CDR3 nucleotides: TGTGCCAGCAGTCTGACAGGAATGAACACTGAAGCTTTCTTT.

J is TRBJ1-4 and V is TRBV10-1, with 9 bases identical to TRBD1. Germline V gene lookup returns CDR1 WNHNN and CDR2 SYGVQD (reference sequence). This CDR3 contains 13 residues. Germline trimming cut 4 bases from V and 13 bases from J; bases unmatched to any gene: 7. The CDR3 DNA is TGCGCCAGCAGTGCACAGGGGGCGTCTCGACTGTTTTTT. Encoded protein: CASSAQGASRLFF.

The chain has TRBV9 and TRBJ1-4; TRBD1 aligns across 7 bases. Losses at the gene ends were 2 bases for V and 7 bases for J; bases not matched to a gene: 8. Per germline, CDR1 SGDLS and CDR2 YYNGEE. There are 15 residues in the CDR3. Here the CDR3 reads CASSVQGVWSEKLFF. In DNA, the CDR3 is TGTGCCAGCAGCGTCCAGGGGGTTTGGAGTGAAAAACTGTTTTTT.

The chain has TRBV7-2 and TRBJ1-6; the D gene is possibly TRBD1 (5 bases). Per germline, CDR1 SGHTA and CDR2 FQGNSA. V lost 5 bases to trimming and J lost 7 bases, with 15 bases between them. This CDR3 comprises 15 residues. The CDR3 DNA reads TGTGCCAGCAGCCCATCCCTGGGGGGAAATTCACCCCTCCACTTT. This gives the protein CASSPSLGGNSPLHF.

The rearrangement links TRBV18 to TRBJ1-3; 7 bases match TRBD1. V shed 2 bases and J 4 bases; nucleotides not matched to a gene: 5. The CDR3 runs 15 residues. The V gene's germline CDR1 is KGHSH and CDR2 LQKENI. CDR3 amino acids: CASSPNRGPGNTIYF. CDR3 bases: TGTGCCAGCTCACCAAACAGGGGCCCCGGAAACACCATATATTTT.

V gene TRBV2 combines with J gene TRBJ1-4; TRBD1 matches at 8 bases. In germline, CDR1 is SNHLY, CDR2 FYNNEI. The CDR3 is made up of 15 amino acids. V was clipped by 5 bases and J by 3 bases; unmatched bases: 5. CDR3 nucleotide sequence: TGTGCCAGCAGTCTGGACAGGGCGTCTAATGAAAAACTGTTTTTT. Residues: CASSLDRASNEKLFF.

V gene TRBV11-2 combines with J gene TRBJ1-1; D ambiguous. This CDR3 contains 14 residues. V was trimmed by 0 bases and J by 10 bases, leaving 15 bases between them. CDR1 is SGHAT, CDR2 FQNNGV, per germline. As DNA, the CDR3 is TGTGCCAGCAGCTTAGATACGACCGGGTTTGTAGCTTTCTTT. It translates to CASSLDTTGFVAFF.